This T cell receptor beta chain was profiled in a study of CD8 T cells in Susac syndrome (dated by TCRdb to about 2019). Notes on the research overall: Repertoire sequencing was used to test whether CD8+ T cell activation and differentiation in Susac syndrome was antigen driven.

RNA was extracted with the RNeasy kit and 0.5 to 1 ug was reverse transcribed using random hexamers. TCR beta CDR3 regions were amplified with the immunoSEQ multiplex PCR assay covering 54 Vbeta and 13 Jbeta segments. Bias from PCR amplification was corrected by using a synthetic template baseline for primer optimization and for computational correction. The authors' pipeline ran thus. Only productive sequences were kept, with reads annotated to V, D and J genes according to IMGT and analyzed in immunoSEQ Analyzer. Clonality was calculated as one minus the Shannon entropy normalized by log2 of the number of productive unique sequences. For each patient and control, public and private clones were evaluated within the 100 most prevalent clones. A clone was defined as Susac-specific if it was absent from the healthy and MS cohorts, from roughly 980 published viral clones and from other ImmuneACCESS disease sequences. TCRdb cleaned the public reads at Q25 with fastp, built clones with MiXCR and kept in-frame beta chains. Entries are consolidated by CDR3 protein sequence, retaining the most common genes and DNA. TCRdb, rather than the study authors, made the V and J calls. This sample lists about 120,000 distinct CDR3 sequences; 94% were detected once. Of the sample, roughly 0.095% falls within the top ten clones.

Study-wide conclusions, independent of this receptor: The number of individuals in the TCR sequencing and HLA analysis was acknowledged as relatively small.

Peripheral blood CD8+ and CD4+ T cells from healthy donors, Susac syndrome patients and multiple sclerosis patients were profiled by high-throughput TCR beta sequencing. Healthy donors were age- and sex-matched controls. Bulk CD8+ and CD4+ T cells were purified magnetically by negative isolation, whereas CD8+ TEMRA cells were enriched by FACS. Blood was drawn into EDTA tubes, processed within 24 hours, and PBMCs were isolated by density gradient centrifugation. PBMCs destined for TCR sequencing were cryopreserved in liquid nitrogen and later thawed in a 37 °C water bath. The sorted or isolated CD4+, CD8+ and CD8+ TEMRA cells reached a purity of at least 90%. About this clonotype itself: The antigen it recognizes is unknown. Base quality data are lacking; no much larger clone is found one base away.

The TCR comes from a human donor in good health. The source material was CD4+ T cells from PBMCs.

The CDR3 protein sequence reads: CASSQAASGRAGGSYEQYF. The DNA is TGCGCCAGCAGCCAAGCAGCTAGCGGGAGGGCCGGAGGTTCCTACGAGCAGTACTTC. The receptor chain draws on TRBV4-1 and TRBJ2-7, with 12 bases in between that match TRBD2. The CDR3 runs 19 amino acids, cysteine and phenylalanine included. The sequence is cut down to CDR3 DNA, 57 bases in frame from base 1. After removal of 1 base from V and 1 base from J, the junction retains 11 bases not matched to a gene. CDR1 and CDR2, looked up from the germline V gene, are MGHRA and YSYEKL.